The clone carrying this T cell receptor beta chain was observed a single time. This record belongs to a study of control samples from healthy donors and cancer patients. The germline CDR1 and CDR2 sequences are LGHDT and YNNKEL (reference sequence). CDR3 size: 15 residues. The trim removed 7 bases at V and 4 bases at J, leaving 10 bases unmatched. Clones were read by immunoSEQ multiplex PCR, and TCRdb kept only the in-frame ones, dropping some. The profile shows 95,000 to 110,000 clones, about 89% of them singletons. The receptor was isolated from a man aged 55 to 70 with lung cancer. This chain links TRBV3-1 (or the pseudogene TRBV3-2) with TRBJ2-3; 8 bases map to TRBD1. The specimen was PBMCs. CDR3 loop: CASNLRQGSSDTQYF. The CDR3 nucleotides read TGTGCCAGCAACCTTAGACAGGGGTCGTCAGATACGCAGTATTTT.